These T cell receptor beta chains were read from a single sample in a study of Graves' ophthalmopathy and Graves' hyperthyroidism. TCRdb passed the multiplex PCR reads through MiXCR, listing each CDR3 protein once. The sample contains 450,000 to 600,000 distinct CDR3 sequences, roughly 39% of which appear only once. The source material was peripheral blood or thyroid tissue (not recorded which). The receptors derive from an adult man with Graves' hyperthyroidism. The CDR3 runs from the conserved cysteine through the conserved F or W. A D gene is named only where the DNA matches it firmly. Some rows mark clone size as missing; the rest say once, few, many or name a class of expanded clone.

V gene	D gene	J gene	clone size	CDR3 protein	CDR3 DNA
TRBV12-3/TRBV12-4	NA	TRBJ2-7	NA	CASHSGAFLTPDDHEQYF	TGTGCCAGCCACAGTGGGGCCTTCCTAACCCCGGATGACCACGAGCAGTACTTC
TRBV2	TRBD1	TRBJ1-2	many	CASGRGGQGHYGYTF	TGTGCCAGCGGGAGGGGGGGACAGGGGCACTATGGCTACACCTTC
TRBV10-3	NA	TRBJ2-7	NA	CASSLEPGPRDEQYF	TGTGCCAGCAGCCTCGAGCCGGGGCCGAGGGACGAGCAGTACTTC
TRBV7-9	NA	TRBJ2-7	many	CASSLGGLASVIYEQYF	TGTGCCAGCAGCTTAGGAGGTCTTGCTAGCGTCATCTACGAGCAGTACTTC
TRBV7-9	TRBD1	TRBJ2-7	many	CASSLATGVGDEQYF	TGTGCCAGCAGCTTAGCGACAGGGGTAGGCGACGAGCAGTACTTC
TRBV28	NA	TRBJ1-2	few	CASSKDLSNYGYTF	TGTGCCAGCAGTAAGGACCTGTCTAACTATGGCTACACCTTC
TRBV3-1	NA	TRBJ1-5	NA	CASSQGTSLRGQPQHF	TGTGCCAGCAGCCAAGGTACCAGCCTCCGGGGTCAGCCCCAGCATTTT
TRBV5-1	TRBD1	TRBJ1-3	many	CASSSTGNSGNTIYF	TGCGCCAGCAGCTCGACAGGGAATTCTGGAAACACCATATATTTT
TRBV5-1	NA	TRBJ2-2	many	CASSTSNTGELFF	TGCGCCAGCAGCACGTCGAACACCGGGGAGCTGTTTTTT
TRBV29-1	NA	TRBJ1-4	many	CSVLDRSTNEKLFF	TGCAGCGTCCTTGACCGATCAACTAATGAAAAACTGTTTTTT
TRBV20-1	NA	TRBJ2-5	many	CSARRLSTSGRRETQYF	TGCAGTGCTAGGAGACTCTCGACTAGTGGGAGAAGAGAGACCCAGTACTTC
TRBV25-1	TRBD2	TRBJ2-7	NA	CASSTSGEAHEQYF	TGTGCCAGCAGTACGAGCGGGGAGGCTCACGAGCAGTACTTC
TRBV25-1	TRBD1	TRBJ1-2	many	CASSDEGAGGYTF	TGTGCCAGCAGTGACGAGGGGGCAGGGGGCTACACCTTC
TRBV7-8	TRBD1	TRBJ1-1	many	CASSHSGTGLMNTEAFF	TGTGCCAGCAGCCACTCCGGGACAGGTCTTATGAACACTGAAGCTTTCTTT
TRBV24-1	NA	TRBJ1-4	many	CATSDFSEEKLFF	TGTGCCACCAGTGATTTTAGTGAGGAAAAACTGTTTTTT
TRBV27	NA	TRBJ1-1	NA	CTSSFGTLSEAFF	TGTACCAGCAGTTTTGGGACCCTAAGTGAAGCTTTCTTT
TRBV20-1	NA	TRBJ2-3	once	CSARAPVSTDTQYF	TGCAGTGCTAGAGCCCCGGTTAGCACAGATACGCAGTATTTT
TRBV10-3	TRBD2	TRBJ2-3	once	CAISEAGGNTDTQYF	TGTGCCATCAGTGAAGCGGGGGGAAACACAGATACGCAGTATTTT
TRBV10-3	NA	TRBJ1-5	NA	CAISERDGNQPQHF	TGTGCCATCAGTGAAAGGGACGGCAATCAGCCCCAGCATTTT
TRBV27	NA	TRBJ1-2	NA	CASSLNGGVYGYTF	TGTGCCAGCAGTTTAAACGGTGGGGTGTATGGCTACACCTTC
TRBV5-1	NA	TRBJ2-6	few	CASSAQSSGANVLTF	TGCGCCAGCAGCGCACAATCCTCTGGGGCCAACGTCCTGACTTTC
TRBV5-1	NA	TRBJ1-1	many	CASSLAVGGRAEAFF	TGCGCCAGCAGCTTGGCCGTGGGCGGCCGCGCTGAAGCTTTCTTT
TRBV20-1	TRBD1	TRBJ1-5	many	CSARDRGRGQPQHF	TGCAGTGCTAGAGACAGGGGGCGCGGGCAGCCCCAGCATTTT
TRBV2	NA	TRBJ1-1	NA	CASSDGVSEAFF	TGTGCCAGCAGTGATGGGGTCTCTGAAGCTTTCTTT
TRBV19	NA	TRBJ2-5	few	CASSIEVGLYQETQYF	TGTGCCAGTAGTATAGAAGTAGGGCTGTACCAAGAGACCCAGTACTTC
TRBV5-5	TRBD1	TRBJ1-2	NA	CASSHRGTGDYGYTF	TGTGCCAGCAGCCATCGCGGGACAGGGGATTATGGCTACACCTTC
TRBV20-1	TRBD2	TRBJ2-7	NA	CSATGLAATPDTQYF	TGCAGTGCTACGGGACTAGCGGCGACGCCGGATACGCAGTACTTC
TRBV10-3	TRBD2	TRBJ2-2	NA	CASSFLAGTNTGELFF	TGTGCCAGCAGTTTCCTAGCGGGGACGAACACCGGGGAGCTGTTTTTT
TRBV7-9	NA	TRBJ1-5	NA	CASALGGRAQHF	TGTGCCAGCGCCTTAGGTGGGAGGGCCCAGCATTTT
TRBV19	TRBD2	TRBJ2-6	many	CASSIASGRGSGANVLTF	TGTGCCAGTAGTATAGCTAGCGGGAGAGGATCTGGGGCCAACGTCCTGACTTTC
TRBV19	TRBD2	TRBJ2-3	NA	CASSMWASGPTDTQYF	TGTGCCAGTAGTATGTGGGCTAGCGGCCCCACAGATACGCAGTATTTT
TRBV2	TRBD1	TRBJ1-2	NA	CASTRGRGYGYTF	TGTGCCAGCACCAGGGGGCGAGGCTATGGCTACACCTTC
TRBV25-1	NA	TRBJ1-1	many	CASSEAKGRSTEAFF	TGTGCCAGCAGTGAAGCAAAGGGGAGGAGCACTGAAGCTTTCTTT
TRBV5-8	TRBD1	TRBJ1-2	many	CASSADRANYGYTF	TGTGCCAGCAGCGCGGACAGGGCCAACTATGGCTACACCTTC
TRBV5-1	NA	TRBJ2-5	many	CASSLGAVGKETQYF	TGCGCCAGCAGCTTGGGAGCAGTGGGGAAAGAGACCCAGTACTTC
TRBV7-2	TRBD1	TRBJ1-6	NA	CAGSPRQGAYNSPLHF	TGTGCCGGCAGCCCCCGACAGGGGGCCTATAATTCACCCCTCCACTTT
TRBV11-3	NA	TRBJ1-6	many	CASRARNSPLHF	TGTGCCAGCAGAGCCAGGAATTCACCCCTCCACTTT
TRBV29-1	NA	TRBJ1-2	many	CSVEPTYGYTF	TGCAGCGTTGAACCCACCTATGGCTACACCTTC
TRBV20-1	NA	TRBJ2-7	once	CSAGALGTVDEQYF	TGCAGTGCTGGAGCGCTCGGGACTGTAGACGAGCAGTACTTC
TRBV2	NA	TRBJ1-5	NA	CTSPGSSNQPQHF	TGTACCAGTCCGGGGTCGAGCAATCAGCCCCAGCATTTT
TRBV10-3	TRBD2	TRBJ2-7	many	CAISGLQASGINEQYF	TGTGCCATCAGTGGGCTTCAGGCTAGCGGGATAAACGAGCAGTACTTC
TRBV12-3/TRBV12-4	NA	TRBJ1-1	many	CASSLLYREDTEAFF	TGTGCCAGCAGTTTATTGTACAGGGAGGATACTGAAGCTTTCTTT
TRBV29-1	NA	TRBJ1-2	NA	CSVGGSGYTF	TGCAGCGTTGGGGGCAGTGGCTACACCTTC